Given below is one TCR beta chain in context. This may stem from a read error, because a much larger clone lies one nucleotide away. This entry belongs to a study of T-cell reconstitution after alpha-beta-depleted transplantation in children. Unique molecular identifiers were used to barcode this TCRbeta library. TCRdb re-called the PCR reads with MiXCR, one entry per CDR3 protein. The top ten hold about 12% of the sample, which has 150,000 to 200,000 distinct CDR3 sequences, roughly 11% seen once. CDR1 and CDR2 (germline): SGHDN, FVKESK. The CDR3 runs to 14 residues. The trim removed 5 bases at V and 5 bases at J, leaving 6 bases unmatched.

Source: PBMCs, taken before TCRalphabeta/CD19-depleted stem cell transplant. The TCR originated in a boy younger than 10 with acute myeloid leukemia, due to receive a stem cell transplant. V is TRBV14 and J is TRBJ2-1; 7 bases align to TRBD2. For the CDR3, the DNA is TGTGCCAGCAGCTATGTGGGGGGGGACAATGAGCAGTTCTTC. Amino acid sequence: CASSYVGGDNEQFF.